Presented here are 32 T cell receptor beta chains from one specimen sequenced in a study of PD-L1 blockade in urothelial cancer. Repertoires were generated with immunoSEQ multiplex PCR, while TCRdb's copy carries only in-frame clones and drops some. The data hold 35,000 to 45,000 clones, with 82% observed a single time. Sequenced here: PBMCs, sampled around atezolizumab (anti-PD-L1) treatment. These receptors came from a man aged 65 to 79 with urothelial cancer.

The V gene is TRBV9, the J gene TRBJ2-3; no clear D gene. With 0 bases removed from V and 6 bases from J, the gap between germline ends came to 8 bases. The V gene's germline CDR1 is SGDLS and CDR2 YYNGEE. This CDR3 is built from 13 residues. The CDR3 reads CASSVVERDTQYF. The CDR3 DNA reads TGTGCCAGCAGCGTAGTTGAGAGGGATACGCAGTATTTT.

CDR3 protein: CASSRTSGRAPGELFF. The CDR3 nucleotides are TGTGCCAGCAGCCGCACTAGCGGGAGGGCTCCCGGGGAGCTGTTTTTT. The gene calls are TRBV9 and TRBJ2-2, with 13 bases that match TRBD2. The CDR3 is made up of 16 amino acids. Looked up from germline, CDR1 is SGDLS and CDR2 is YYNGEE. The trim removed 4 bases at V and 6 bases at J, leaving 6 bases unmatched.

The chain uses TRBV19 and TRBJ1-1; 7 bases agree with TRBD1. Germline CDR1 reads LNHDA; CDR2 reads SQIVND (reference sequence). CDR3 length: 15 residues. Trimming took 8 bases from V and 1 from J; bases not matched to a gene: 10. The CDR3 coding sequence is TGTGCCAGTGGGGACAGACCCTTTGGGAACACTGAAGCTTTCTTT. It translates to CASGDRPFGNTEAFF.

The V and J genes are TRBV29-1 and TRBJ1-5, with D hard to call. Per germline, CDR1 SQVTM and CDR2 ANQGSEA. The CDR3 has 13 residues. Deletions cut 1 base from V and 6 bases from J, with 10 bases between. CDR3 loop: CSVEASPGQPQHF. The CDR3, as DNA: TGCAGCGTTGAAGCATCCCCAGGTCAGCCCCAGCATTTT.

The sample holds a few counts of this clone. The V gene is TRBV2, the J gene TRBJ2-2; D gene uncertain. Germline V gives CDR1 SNHLY, CDR2 FYNNEI. Trimming removed 4 bases at V and 2 bases at J, with 8 bases between. The CDR3 is made up of 14 amino acids. The CDR3 DNA is TGTGCCAGCAGTGTGAGACAAAACACCGGGGAGCTGTTTTTT. This codes for CASSVRQNTGELFF.

The V call is TRBV6-1, the J call TRBJ1-2, with 8 bases lining up with TRBD1. V lost 6 bases, J lost 2 bases, and 5 bases stayed unmatched. CDR3 length: 14 residues. The germline V gene has CDR1 MNHNS and CDR2 SASEGT. CDR3 region: CASSGQGSNYGYTF. In nucleotides, the CDR3 is TGTGCCAGCAGCGGACAGGGATCCAACTATGGCTACACCTTC.

The chain couples TRBV28 to TRBJ2-7; 7 bases line up with TRBD1. V lost 5 bases and J lost 0; bases outside the gene matches: 7. CDR1 MDHEN and CDR2 SYDVKM come from the germline V gene. The CDR3 is 15 residues long. In DNA form, the CDR3 reads TGTGCCAGCAGTCCCCAGGACAGGAGCTCCTACGAGCAGTACTTC. It specifies CASSPQDRSSYEQYF.

V is TRBV2 and J is TRBJ2-1; D is perhaps TRBD2 (5 bases). This CDR3 contains 15 residues. CDR1 is SNHLY, CDR2 FYNNEI, per germline. V lost 7 bases and J 6 bases, leaving 19 bases between the germline ends. CDR3 bases: TGTGCCAGCAAGAAAGGATTGGACTCATCCAATGAGCAGTTCTTC. Translated, it gives CASKKGLDSSNEQFF.

The V gene is TRBV7-8, the J gene TRBJ1-2, with 7 bases matching TRBD1. The CDR3 extends over 14 amino acids. J lost 4 bases, V lost 5 bases, and 7 bases had no gene match. Looked up from germline, CDR1 is SGHVS and CDR2 is FQNEAQ. DNA of the CDR3: TGTGCCAGCAGCCAGGGGGGTGGTGGCTATGGCTACACCTTC. Translation: CASSQGGGGYGYTF.

The chain employs TRBV21-1 and TRBJ2-7; the DNA was not compared with TRBD1, the D call given in the table. TRBV21-1 is shown as a pseudogene. The CDR3 runs to 19 residues. Here the CDR3 DNA reads TGTGCCAGCAGCAAAATGACACTCCAGGGACAGAACATTTTTTACGAGCAGTACTTC. Its translation is CASSKMTLQGQNIFYEQYF.

This chain links TRBV18 with TRBJ2-7; TRBD1 matches 8 bases. Unmatched junction bases numbered 3, after V lost 5 bases and J lost 0 bases. This CDR3 spans 14 amino acids. Germline CDR1 reads KGHSH; CDR2 reads LQKENI. DNA of the CDR3: TGTGCCAGCTCATTCACAGGGGGCTCCTACGAGCAGTACTTC. Its protein is CASSFTGGSYEQYF.

This chain uses TRBV15 with TRBJ2-5; D is undetermined. Germline V gene lookup returns CDR1 LNHNV and CDR2 YYDKDF (reference sequence). The germline V and J ends were trimmed by 1 base and 2 bases, with 8 bases remaining between them. The CDR3 length is 14 residues. The CDR3 here is CATSRAQPQETQYF. The CDR3 DNA sequence: TGTGCCACCAGCAGAGCACAGCCGCAAGAGACCCAGTACTTC.

This chain links TRBV4-3 with TRBJ2-2; 7 positions match TRBD2. Germline assignment: CDR1 LGHNA and CDR2 YSLEER. J was trimmed by 7 bases and V by 0 bases; bases with no gene match: 5. The CDR3 extends over 15 amino acids. This CDR3 is CASSQEPGRGGELFF. The CDR3 DNA follows: TGCGCCAGCAGCCAAGAGCCAGGGAGGGGCGGGGAGCTGTTTTTT.

CDR3 sequence (DNA): TGTGCCAGCAGCTTGACCCAGGGGGCGAGGCAGCCCCAGCATTTT. It translates to CASSLTQGARQPQHF. The chain couples TRBV5-5 to TRBJ1-5; 8 positions agree with TRBD1. Per germline, CDR1 SGHKS and CDR2 YYEKEE (reference sequence). The CDR3 length is 15 residues. V was clipped by 1 base and J by 7 bases; unmatched bases: 7.

The V gene is TRBV4-2, the J gene TRBJ2-7; D might be TRBD2 (5 bases). The V end was cut by 4 bases, the J end by 2 bases, with 9 bases between. The CDR3 is made up of 13 amino acids. Looked up from germline, CDR1 is LGHNA and CDR2 is YNFKEQ. The CDR3 sequence: CASSRGIAYEQYF. CDR3 DNA sequence: TGTGCCAGCAGCCGAGGGATTGCCTACGAGCAGTACTTC.

The chain recombines TRBV6-1 with TRBJ2-7; 10 bases line up with TRBD2. The CDR3 is 16 residues long. The V gene end was trimmed by 1 base and the J gene end by 2 bases; junction bases not matched to a gene: 5. The V gene's germline CDR1 is MNHNS and CDR2 SASEGT. The CDR3, as DNA: TGTGCCAGCAGTGAAGGGAGCGGGAGGGCCGCCTACGAGCAGTACTTC. Its protein is CASSEGSGRAAYEQYF.

Comment on this clone: Other DNA variants within this sample encode the same CDR3. The chain has TRBV11-2 and TRBJ2-3, with 12 bases lining up with TRBD2. This CDR3 spans 18 amino acids. Germline V gene sequence: CDR1 SGHAT, CDR2 FQNNGV. The trim removed 1 base at V and 3 bases at J, leaving 8 bases unmatched. The CDR3 DNA reads TGTGCCAGCAGCTTAGTAGGCCTAGCGGGGGGGCGAACAGATACGCAGTATTTT. Amino acids: CASSLVGLAGGRTDTQYF.

As DNA, the CDR3 is TGTGCCAGCAGCGACACAAGGACAGGGAACAATCAGCCCCAGCATTTT. Translating it yields CASSDTRTGNNQPQHF. The rearrangement uses TRBV7-9 and TRBJ1-5; the match to TRBD1 covers 8 bases. From germline, CDR1 is SEHNR and CDR2 FQNEAQ (reference sequence). This CDR3 is built from 16 residues. V gave up 5 bases and J gave up 3 bases; unmatched junction bases: 9.

The chain couples TRBV28 to TRBJ2-3; 8 bases are a match to TRBD1. Germline V gene sequence: CDR1 MDHEN, CDR2 SYDVKM. This CDR3 contains 15 residues. The V segment lost 0 bases and the J segment 3 bases; nucleotides outside the gene matches: 2. This CDR3 reads CASSLWGTGTDTQYF. The CDR3 coding sequence is TGTGCCAGCAGTTTATGGGGGACAGGAACAGATACGCAGTATTTT.

This clone was counted only a few times. Its ends do not fully match the called genes, so a read error is possible. The chain combines TRBV28 with TRBJ2-7; 9 nucleotides line up with TRBD1. The CDR3 consists of 14 residues. Germline CDR1 is MDHEN and CDR2 is SYDVKM. This CDR3 is CASSPPLHTGGLDF. Written as DNA, the CDR3 is TGTGCCAGCAGCCCACCCCTCCACACAGGGGGCTTGGACTTC.

The chain is built from TRBV6-5 and TRBJ2-1; D is possibly TRBD2 (6 bases). The CDR3 consists of 15 residues. V lost 1 base, J lost 9 bases, and 16 bases lay in between. In germline, CDR1 is MNHEY, CDR2 SVGAGI. CDR3 DNA: TGTGCCAGCAGTTACTGGGGGGAGGTTCATAGTGAGCAGTTCTTC. Translation: CASSYWGEVHSEQFF.

This chain joins TRBV7-7 and TRBJ1-6; 11 nucleotides agree with TRBD1. The CDR3 spans 16 residues. The J segment lost 9 bases and the V segment lost 5 bases, leaving 9 bases of the junction unmatched. The germline V gene encodes CDR1 SSHAT and CDR2 FNYEAQ (reference sequence). In DNA, the CDR3 is TGTGCCAGCAGCGACATCCGGGACAGGGGGGTTTCACCCCTCCACTTT. Its translation is CASSDIRDRGVSPLHF.

The V and J genes are TRBV2 and TRBJ1-2; maybe TRBD1 (5 bases). V lost 0 bases, J lost 0 bases, and 14 bases lay in between. This CDR3 has 17 amino acids. CDR1 and CDR2 (germline): SNHLY, FYNNEI. CDR3 in amino acids: CASSEALSGRTNYGYTF. The CDR3 bases are TGTGCCAGCAGTGAAGCGCTTTCAGGGCGGACTAACTATGGCTACACCTTC.

The chain carries TRBV9 and TRBJ2-1; TRBD2 matches at 13 bases. Trimming took 4 bases from V and 9 from J; bases not matched to a gene: 10. CDR3 length: 16 residues. Per germline, CDR1 SGDLS and CDR2 YYNGEE. The CDR3 region is CASSPWTSGSGGEQFF. The CDR3 DNA reads TGTGCCAGCAGCCCCTGGACTAGCGGGAGTGGCGGTGAGCAGTTCTTC.

This clone was found once. The rearrangement uses TRBV7-9 and TRBJ1-2; D is unclear. CDR1 is SEHNR, CDR2 FQNEAQ, per germline (reference sequence). The V end was cut by 3 bases, the J end by 8 bases, with 10 bases between. The CDR3 totals 12 residues. CDR3 coding DNA: TGTGCCAGCAGCTTTGACAAGTCCGGCTACACCTTC. Translating it yields CASSFDKSGYTF. Combining the CDR3 with reference TRBV7-9 and TRBJ1-2 gives the whole variable domain DTGVSQNPRHKITKRGQNVTFRCDPISEHNRLYWYRQTLGQGPEFLTYFQNEAQLEKSRLLSDRFSAERPKGSFSTLEIQRTEQGDSAMYLCASSFDKSGYTFGSGTRLTVV.

This chain connects TRBV5-1 to TRBJ2-7; TRBD1 is a possible D gene (5 bases). Trimming removed 0 bases at V and 0 bases at J, with 7 bases between. Germline-derived CDR1 and CDR2 are SGHRS and YFSETQ. The CDR3 runs to 14 residues. The CDR3 protein is CASSLGQRSYEQYF. CDR3 DNA sequence: TGCGCCAGCAGCTTGGGACAGCGCTCCTACGAGCAGTACTTC.

This clone was picked up a small number of times. CDR3 sequence reads: CASSLTGGQNGYTF. The CDR3 DNA sequence: TGTGCCAGCAGCCTAACCGGAGGGCAGAATGGCTACACCTTC. The chain combines TRBV7-2 with TRBJ1-2; unclear D gene. Looked up from germline, CDR1 is SGHTA and CDR2 is FQGNSA. This CDR3 comprises 14 residues. Trimming left V 5 bases short and J 6 bases short, with 16 bases between.

This clone was observed a single time. The chain uses TRBV23-1 and TRBJ2-4; TRBD2 matches 9 bases. TRBV23-1 is designated an ORF whose function remains uncertain. The CDR3 covers 15 residues. Unmatched junction bases numbered 4, after V lost 4 bases and J lost 3 bases. Here the CDR3 reads CASSRGSGGKNIQYF. The CDR3 region has the DNA TGCGCCAGCAGTCGGGGTAGCGGGGGCAAAAACATTCAGTACTTC.

This clone was counted between two and nine times. The chain links TRBV6-6 to TRBJ2-7, with D unresolved. This CDR3 is built from 14 residues. In germline, CDR1 is MNHNY, CDR2 SVGAGI (reference sequence). V was cut by 6 bases and J by 6 bases, with 18 bases left in between. CDR3 bases: TGTGCCAGCAGCATTAAGCTCCACGATGGCGAGCAGTACTTC. This sequence encodes CASSIKLHDGEQYF.

This clone was counted once. This rearrangement joins TRBV19 to TRBJ2-7, with 11 bases lining up with TRBD2. The junction had 2 bases not matched to a gene; V was cut back by 1 base and J by 6 bases. Germline-derived CDR1 and CDR2 are LNHDA and SQIVND (reference sequence). CDR3 length equals 14 residues. This chain's CDR3 is CASSIVLAGGEQYF. The CDR3 DNA sequence: TGTGCCAGTAGTATAGTCCTAGCGGGAGGCGAGCAGTACTTC. Using reference TRBV19 and TRBJ2-7 for the parts outside the CDR3, the full variable domain is DGGITQSPKYLFRKEGQNVTLSCEQNLNHDAMYWYRQDPGQGLRLIYYSQIVNDFQKGDIAEGYSVSREKKESFPLTVTSAQKNPTAFYLCASSIVLAGGEQYFGPGTRLTVT.

The gene calls are TRBV7-9 and TRBJ2-5; 10 bases are shared with TRBD1. The CDR3 spans 15 residues. V gave up 5 bases and J gave up 8 bases; unmatched junction bases: 11. The germline V gene has CDR1 SEHNR and CDR2 FQNEAQ (reference sequence). The CDR3 region has the DNA TGTGCCAGCAGCCCCCTCCTTGGGACAGGGGATACCCAGTACTTC. This translates into CASSPLLGTGDTQYF. Together with reference TRBV7-9 and TRBJ2-5, the CDR3 gives the full variable domain: DTGVSQNPRHKITKRGQNVTFRCDPISEHNRLYWYRQTLGQGPEFLTYFQNEAQLEKSRLLSDRFSAERPKGSFSTLEIQRTEQGDSAMYLCASSPLLGTGDTQYFGPGTRLLVL.

The chain links TRBV6-1 to TRBJ1-1, with a possible D match to TRBD1 (5 bases). This CDR3 region has 13 residues. Germline CDR1 MNHNS, CDR2 SASEGT. V lost 2 bases, J lost 9 bases, and 13 bases lay in between. This CDR3 is CASSESRQSKAFF. The CDR3 region has the DNA TGTGCCAGCAGTGAATCCCGACAGTCAAAAGCTTTCTTT.